This T cell receptor beta chain is from a study of siplizumab effects on memory and regulatory T cells. Study-level points and caveats: In the presence of siplizumab, alloreactive sequences traceable to unstimulated CD4+ memory cells were significantly reduced. A minor fraction of alloreactive clones, and no more, mapped to unstimulated subsets. Memory cells seemed less diverse than naive T cells, which seemed major alloresponse contributors. About 80-96% of proliferating CD4+ or CD8+ clones had no assignable naive or memory phenotype.

Germline CDR1 is LNHDA and CDR2 is SQIVND (reference sequence). V was pared by 3 bases and J by 5 bases, with 16 bases between. The CDR3 contains 15 residues. This table comes from immunoSEQ multiplex PCR, and its TCRdb copy is limited to in-frame clones, with some not included. The top ten clones hold about 1.2% of a sample with around 100,000 clones, 94% of them seen once. Note on this clone: The antigen remains unidentified.

The sample was non-Treg CD4+ T cells sorted from blood. The chain uses TRBV19 and TRBJ2-5; no clear D. This receptor was obtained from a human donor in good health. In DNA, the CDR3 is TGTGCCAGTAGTATTGGGTCAGGTTCGGCGGAGACCCAGTACTTC. Residues: CASSIGSGSAETQYF.